Following are 18 T cell receptor beta chains from one sample sequenced in a study of T cell responses to AZD1222 COVID-19 vaccine. Assay used: immunoSEQ multiplex PCR; TCRdb lists only in-frame clones, some missing. The sample carries 130,000 or so clones, more than 90% recorded once. Specimen: peripheral blood, collected on day 0 of AZD1222 vaccination. Receptors originate from an adult in good health.

This sequence joins TRBV7-2 and TRBJ1-1, with a possible D match to TRBD1 (5 bases). Germline V CDR1 and CDR2: SGHTA, FQGNSA. V was clipped by 1 base and J by 5 bases, with 11 bases between them. The CDR3 covers 14 residues. In DNA, the CDR3 is TGTGCCAGCAGCTTAGGAGGGGCGGGGACTGAAGCTTTCTTT. Translating gives CASSLGGAGTEAFF. Supplemented by reference TRBV7-2 and TRBJ1-1, the full variable domain reads GAGVSQSPSNKVTEKGKDVELRCDPISGHTALYWYRQSLGQGLEFLIYFQGNSAPDKSGLPSDRFSAERTGGSVSTLTIQRTQQEDSAVYLCASSLGGAGTEAFFGQGTRLTVV.

V usage is TRBV25-1 and J usage is TRBJ1-5; 7 bases map to TRBD1. CDR1 is MGHDK, CDR2 SYGVNS, per germline. This CDR3 has 14 amino acids. J lost 5 bases, V lost 3 bases, and 4 bases had no gene match. CDR3 region: CASSETGLYQPQHF. The CDR3 region has the DNA TGTGCCAGCAGTGAGACAGGGCTGTATCAGCCCCAGCATTTT.

This clone has a single count. The CDR3 protein is CASGRGHNEQFF. Here the CDR3 DNA reads TGTGCCAGCGGGCGGGGCCACAATGAGCAGTTCTTC. The chain is built from TRBV7-7 and TRBJ2-1; maybe TRBD2 (6 bases). The length of the CDR3 is 12 residues. CDR1 and CDR2 (germline): SSHAT, FNYEAQ (reference sequence). The V and J ends lost 8 bases and 5 bases respectively, with 10 bases between them.

This clone was counted once. The V and J genes are TRBV25-1 and TRBJ1-4; possible D gene TRBD1, 5 bases. The CDR3 length is 13 residues. Trimming took 6 bases from V and 4 from J, leaving 9 bases between them. The germline gives CDR1 MGHDK, CDR2 SYGVNS. The CDR3 bases are TGTGCCAGCAGAATCCAGGGTAATGAAAAACTGTTTTTT. Translating it yields CASRIQGNEKLFF.

In regard to this clone: Other DNA sequences of this sample code for an identical CDR3. This sequence joins TRBV12-3 or TRBV12-4 and TRBJ2-1; a weak D match, TRBD2 (5 bases). The CDR3 spans 12 residues. Between the trimmed V and J ends, which lost 3 bases and 6 bases, there was a span of 6 bases. The CDR3 loop is CASSFGSNEQFF. As DNA, the CDR3 is TGTGCCAGCAGTTTTGGGAGCAATGAGCAGTTCTTC.

This chain joins TRBV5-4 and TRBJ1-1, with D possibly matching TRBD1 (6 bases). Germline loops: CDR1 SGHNT, CDR2 YYREEE (reference sequence). V lost 2 bases and J 1 base, leaving 12 bases between the germline ends. The CDR3 covers 15 residues. CDR3 bases: TGTGCCAGCAGCTTTCAGACAGGAACGAACACTGAAGCTTTCTTT. Protein sequence: CASSFQTGTNTEAFF.

The J gene is TRBJ2-7, the V gene TRBV3-1 (or the pseudogene TRBV3-2); 12 positions agree with TRBD2. V shed 6 bases and J 6 bases; nucleotides not matched to a gene: 6. Germline CDR1 and CDR2: LGHDT and YNNKEL (reference sequence). This CDR3 spans 14 amino acids. DNA of the CDR3: TGTGCCAGCAGTCGACTAGCGGGAGCCCGCGAGCAGTACTTC. Translation gives CASSRLAGAREQYF.

This clone was picked up a small number of times. The V call is TRBV7-2, the J call TRBJ1-5, with D hard to call. Per the germline V gene, CDR1 is SGHTA and CDR2 is FQGNSA. This CDR3 contains 15 residues. The germline V and J ends were trimmed by 3 bases and 7 bases, with 16 bases remaining between them. The CDR3 here is CASSFGEGPRQPQHF. Written as DNA, the CDR3 is TGTGCCAGCAGCTTCGGAGAAGGTCCTCGACAGCCCCAGCATTTT.

V usage is TRBV7-8 and J usage is TRBJ1-1, with D hard to call. The ends were cut back, 1 base at V and 4 bases at J, with 16 bases in the middle. Germline CDR1 SGHVS, CDR2 FQNEAQ. This CDR3 has 16 residues. The CDR3 coding sequence is TGTGCCAGCAGCTTAGAGCCCCCCGTAGGTCCCACTGAAGCTTTCTTT. Its translation is CASSLEPPVGPTEAFF.

In this sample, this clone turned up a few times. The chain recombines TRBV5-1 with TRBJ1-3, with D possibly TRBD1 on 6 matching bases. CDR3 length equals 14 residues. Germline CDR1 SGHRS, CDR2 YFSETQ. The V gene lost 4 bases and the J gene lost 4 bases, with 12 bases spanning the gap. For the CDR3, the DNA is TGCGCCAGCAGCACCACAGGGTCCGGAAACACCATATATTTT. Its protein product is CASSTTGSGNTIYF.

V usage is TRBV28 and J usage is TRBJ2-5; 9 nucleotides align to TRBD1. The CDR3 is made up of 16 amino acids. V shed 5 bases and J 5 bases; nucleotides not matched to a gene: 12. The germline gives CDR1 MDHEN, CDR2 SYDVKM. The chain's CDR3 is CASSPWTDRGGETQYF. The CDR3, as DNA: TGTGCCAGCAGTCCCTGGACGGACAGGGGAGGGGAGACCCAGTACTTC.

The chain employs TRBV15 and TRBJ1-4; 8 bases match TRBD1. CDR3 length equals 16 residues. The germline gives CDR1 LNHNV, CDR2 YYDKDF (reference sequence). V gave up 4 bases and J gave up 8 bases; unmatched junction bases: 12. CDR3 sequence reads: CATSTQIYRGGEKLFF. The CDR3 nucleotides read TGTGCCACCAGCACCCAGATTTACAGGGGGGGAGAAAAACTGTTTTTT.

V and J are TRBV6-5 and TRBJ2-6, with D hard to call. Trimming stripped 1 base from V and 1 base from J, with 5 bases between. Germline-derived CDR1 and CDR2 are MNHEY and SVGAGI. The CDR3 is 15 amino acids. CDR3 amino acids: CASSYLVSGANVLTF. The CDR3 DNA reads TGTGCCAGCAGTTACTTGGTGTCTGGGGCCAACGTCCTGACTTTC.

This rearrangement joins TRBV6-5 to TRBJ1-2, with D tentatively TRBD1 (6 bases). The germline V gene has CDR1 MNHEY and CDR2 SVGAGI. The CDR3 contains 15 residues. V was cut by 6 bases and J by 2 bases, with 16 bases left in between. The CDR3 is CASRPQHRENYGYTF. CDR3 bases: TGTGCCAGCAGGCCCCAACACAGGGAGAACTATGGCTACACCTTC.

This chain links TRBV3-1 (or the pseudogene TRBV3-2) with TRBJ2-2, with 10 bases that match TRBD2. The junction had 5 bases not matched to a gene; V was cut back by 1 base and J by 6 bases. CDR1 LGHDT and CDR2 YNNKEL come from the germline V gene (reference sequence). The CDR3 has 16 residues. CDR3 protein: CASSQVSGGAPGELFF. CDR3 DNA: TGTGCCAGCAGCCAAGTAAGCGGGGGGGCTCCCGGGGAGCTGTTTTTT.

The gene calls are TRBV9 and TRBJ2-2; D is undetermined. The CDR3 has 15 residues. The V gene's germline CDR1 is SGDLS and CDR2 YYNGEE. Deletions cut 2 bases from V and 1 base from J, with 9 bases between. The CDR3 protein is CASSVQSMNTGELFF. The CDR3 region has the DNA TGTGCCAGCAGCGTTCAGTCAATGAACACCGGGGAGCTGTTTTTT.

The rearrangement links TRBV7-9 to TRBJ1-2; 7 nucleotides line up with TRBD1. Germline-derived CDR1 and CDR2 are SEHNR and FQNEAQ (reference sequence). The CDR3 is 16 residues long. V shed 4 bases, J shed 2 bases, and the junction held 10 bases outside the gene matches. This CDR3 is CASSWTAGQKNYGYTF. The CDR3 DNA follows: TGTGCCAGCAGCTGGACCGCGGGACAGAAGAACTATGGCTACACCTTC.

The V call is TRBV28, the J call TRBJ2-1; 7 nucleotides agree with TRBD2. Germline loops: CDR1 MDHEN, CDR2 SYDVKM. V trimming: 2 bases; J trimming: 9 bases; junction bases outside the gene matches: 4. The CDR3 loop spans 13 amino acids. CDR3 sequence reads: CASSLPPGGEQFF. In DNA form, the CDR3 reads TGTGCCAGCAGTTTACCACCGGGGGGTGAGCAGTTCTTC.